These 28 T cell receptor beta chains were sequenced from one sample in a study of blood T cell repertoires in COVID-19. Measured with immunoSEQ multiplex PCR; TCRdb has only the in-frame clones, and not every one. The table shows tens of thousands of clones, with approximately 90% occurring only once. Sample: peripheral blood. The receptor set was obtained from an elderly woman with acute or convalescent COVID-19.

CDR3: CASSPAQGGSPLHF. CDR3 sequence (DNA): TGTGCCAGCAGTCCCGCTCAAGGAGGTTCACCCCTCCACTTT. The chain joins TRBV27 to TRBJ1-6; no clear D. V lost 5 bases to trimming and J lost 9 bases, with 14 bases between them. There are 14 residues in the CDR3. Germline lookup yields CDR1 MNHEY and CDR2 SMNVEV (reference sequence).

The chain uses TRBV27 and TRBJ1-2; 8 positions match TRBD1. This CDR3 is built from 14 residues. The germline CDR1 and CDR2 sequences are MNHEY and SMNVEV (reference sequence). The V segment lost 6 bases and the J segment 6 bases; nucleotides outside the gene matches: 9. This chain's CDR3 is CASSGQGVVDGYTF. Here the CDR3 DNA reads TGTGCCAGCAGCGGACAGGGCGTTGTTGATGGCTACACCTTC.

The J gene is TRBJ1-1, the V gene TRBV19; D may be TRBD1 (6 bases). The germline V gene encodes CDR1 LNHDA and CDR2 SQIVND (reference sequence). The V gene lost 0 bases and the J gene lost 5 bases, with 13 bases spanning the gap. This CDR3 is built from 15 residues. CDR3 amino acids: CASSIDQGRVTEAFF. The DNA of the CDR3 is TGTGCCAGTAGTATAGATCAGGGGAGGGTGACTGAAGCTTTCTTT.

The J gene is TRBJ2-3, the V gene TRBV5-4; TRBD2 aligns across 7 bases. The CDR3 spans 16 residues. V dropped 3 bases and J dropped 2; count of bases not matched to a gene: 9. Germline loops: CDR1 SGHNT, CDR2 YYREEE (reference sequence). Here the CDR3 reads CASSWLLERDTDTQYF. As DNA, the CDR3 is TGTGCCAGCAGCTGGCTGTTGGAGCGGGACACAGATACGCAGTATTTT.

The chain recombines TRBV10-3 with TRBJ1-3; 8 bases map to TRBD1. Germline CDR1 and CDR2: ENHRY and SYGVKD. CDR3 length: 14 residues. J was trimmed by 2 bases and V by 3 bases; bases with no gene match: 0. CDR3 nucleotide sequence: TGTGCCATCAGTGAACAGGGGGCTGGAAACACCATATATTTT. The encoded protein is CAISEQGAGNTIYF.

A few counts support this clone. At one boundary the junction diverges from the germline segment, which might be a read error. J is TRBJ1-3 and V is TRBV6-1; TRBD1 matches at 10 bases. This CDR3 is 13 amino acids long. Germline V gene sequence: CDR1 MNHNS, CDR2 SASEGT. Written as DNA, the CDR3 is TGTGCCAGCAGTGAGAGACAGGGGGCGGACAAAAAATTT. It encodes CASSERQGADKKF.

The genes are TRBV9 and TRBJ2-2; TRBD2 aligns across 8 bases. The CDR3 sequence is 15 residues long. After removal of 4 bases from V and 2 bases from J, the junction contained 4 bases not matched to a gene. From germline, CDR1 is SGDLS and CDR2 YYNGEE. The CDR3 loop is CASSLVAGNTGELFF. Here the CDR3 DNA reads TGTGCCAGCAGCCTAGTAGCGGGAAACACCGGGGAGCTGTTTTTT. Using reference TRBV9 and TRBJ2-2 for the parts outside the CDR3, the full variable domain is DSGVTQTPKHLITATGQRVTLRCSPRSGDLSVYWYQQSLDQGLQFLIQYYNGEERAKGNILERFSAQQFPDLHSELNLSSLELGDSALYFCASSLVAGNTGELFFGEGSRLTVL.

J is TRBJ1-3 and V is TRBV29-1, with no clear D. The germline V gene encodes CDR1 SQVTM and CDR2 ANQGSEA. This CDR3 comprises 11 residues. For the CDR3, the DNA is TGCAGTGGGAGGGCTGGAAACACCATATATTTT. Residues: CSGRAGNTIYF.

This clone was counted only a few times. The gene calls are TRBV10-1 and TRBJ2-7; the D is unclear. CDR3 length: 14 amino acids. Germline V gene lookup returns CDR1 WNHNN and CDR2 SYGVQD (reference sequence). Trimming removed 7 bases from V and 1 base from J, with 14 bases in between. The CDR3 sequence: CASIKPSSSYEQYF. The CDR3 DNA follows: TGCGCCAGCATCAAGCCGTCATCGTCCTACGAGCAGTACTTC.

This sequence joins TRBV2 and TRBJ1-5; TRBD1 is a possible D gene (5 bases). The germline V gene encodes CDR1 SNHLY and CDR2 FYNNEI. Trimming left V 0 bases short and J 1 base short, with 7 bases between. The CDR3 has 15 amino acids. The chain's CDR3 is CASSEAAGSNQPQHF. The DNA of the CDR3 is TGTGCCAGCAGTGAAGCTGCAGGGAGCAATCAGCCCCAGCATTTT.

Notes on this clone: At one boundary the junction diverges from the germline segment, which might be a read error. J is TRBJ1-3 and V is TRBV27; tentative D call: TRBD1 (5 bases). The CDR3 covers 11 residues. From germline, CDR1 is MNHEY and CDR2 SMNVEV (reference sequence). In DNA form, the CDR3 reads TGTGCCAGCAGTTTTGACAGCCTGCCTCATTTT. It is translated as CASSFDSLPHF.

This clone was counted once. V gene TRBV5-5 combines with J gene TRBJ1-2; D is possibly TRBD1 (5 bases). Germline CDR1 and CDR2: SGHKS and YYEKEE (reference sequence). The germline V and J ends were trimmed by 5 bases and 0 bases, with 11 bases remaining between them. This CDR3 is built from 14 residues. The CDR3 bases are TGTGCCAGCAGATGGGACTTAGCTAACTATGGCTACACCTTC. Amino acids: CASRWDLANYGYTF.

The V gene is TRBV27, the J gene TRBJ2-3; D might be TRBD1 (5 bases). CDR1 MNHEY and CDR2 SMNVEV come from the germline V gene (reference sequence). This CDR3 region has 14 residues. The germline V and J ends were trimmed by 6 bases and 0 bases, with 10 bases remaining between them. The CDR3 sequence: CASSRTYSTDTQYF. CDR3 nucleotides: TGTGCCAGCAGCCGGACATACAGCACAGATACGCAGTATTTT.

A single count supports this clone. The genes are TRBV9 and TRBJ1-6; perhaps TRBD1 as D (5 bases). The germline V and J ends were trimmed by 0 bases and 10 bases, with 11 bases remaining between them. The CDR3 length is 14 residues. Germline CDR1 is SGDLS and CDR2 is YYNGEE. CDR3 bases: TGTGCCAGCAGCGTAGGACAGTCAGGATCACCCCTCCACTTT. Amino acids: CASSVGQSGSPLHF.

This chain connects TRBV11-1 to TRBJ2-1, with D perhaps TRBD2 (6 bases). CDR1 SGHAT and CDR2 FQDESV come from the germline V gene (reference sequence). Trimming took off 6 bases at V and 0 bases at J, with 15 bases between the two ends. The CDR3 sequence is 16 residues long. As DNA, the CDR3 is TGTGCCAGCAGGCCAACCGGGGGAGCCTCCTACAATGAGCAGTTCTTC. It specifies CASRPTGGASYNEQFF.

V usage is TRBV5-1 and J usage is TRBJ1-4; 9 nucleotides line up with TRBD1. CDR3 size: 13 residues. CDR1 is SGHRS, CDR2 YFSETQ, per germline. J lost 8 bases, V lost 7 bases, and 6 bases had no gene match. The CDR3 bases are TGCGCCAGCGGAGGGGACAGGGAAGAAAAACTGTTTTTT. Protein product: CASGGDREEKLFF.

This rearrangement joins TRBV5-4 to TRBJ2-5; the D is unclear. V was clipped by 1 base and J by 2 bases, with 6 bases between them. The germline V gene encodes CDR1 SGHNT and CDR2 YYREEE (reference sequence). The CDR3 consists of 13 residues. This CDR3 reads CASSLSSQETQYF. The CDR3 nucleotides read TGTGCCAGCAGCTTGTCCAGTCAAGAGACCCAGTACTTC.

This clone was seen only a few times. The rearrangement joins TRBV2 to TRBJ2-7, with 9 bases that match TRBD1. Trimming cost V 5 bases and J 1 base; bases outside gene matches: 3. The CDR3 runs to 14 residues. CDR1 SNHLY and CDR2 FYNNEI come from the germline V gene. CDR3 bases: TGTGCCAGCAGTCGACAGGGGGTATCCTACGAGCAGTACTTC. Translation: CASSRQGVSYEQYF.

V gene TRBV2 combines with J gene TRBJ2-1; TRBD1 matches at 9 bases. V lost 5 bases, J lost 7 bases, and 12 bases stayed unmatched. The CDR3 totals 16 residues. The germline V gene has CDR1 SNHLY and CDR2 FYNNEI. DNA of the CDR3: TGTGCCAGCAGTCTGAACAGAGGACAGGGGTTAAATGAGCAGTTCTTC. Its protein is CASSLNRGQGLNEQFF.

V and J are TRBV27 and TRBJ1-3, with TRBD1 matching 9 bases. The V gene's germline CDR1 is MNHEY and CDR2 SMNVEV (reference sequence). The J segment lost 4 bases and the V segment lost 5 bases, leaving 9 bases of the junction unmatched. This CDR3 comprises 16 residues. The CDR3 reads CASSTASGTGGNTIYF. The CDR3 region has the DNA TGTGCCAGCAGTACCGCCTCCGGGACAGGGGGAAACACCATATATTTT.

The V and J genes are TRBV9 and TRBJ2-1; possible D gene TRBD1, 5 bases. V lost 0 bases and J lost 6, with 7 bases in between. Germline assignment: CDR1 SGDLS and CDR2 YYNGEE. This CDR3 is built from 13 residues. The CDR3 DNA reads as TGTGCCAGCAGCGTAGGCAGGGTCAATGAGCAGTTCTTC. Residues: CASSVGRVNEQFF.

The genes are TRBV29-1 and TRBJ1-2; TRBD1 agrees at 8 bases. The CDR3 is 13 residues long. Trimming took 7 bases from V and 3 from J; bases not matched to a gene: 7. Germline lookup yields CDR1 SQVTM and CDR2 ANQGSEA. CDR3 nucleotide sequence: TGCAGCGCCGGACAGGGCCGGGACTATGGCTACACCTTC. Translating gives CSAGQGRDYGYTF.

J is TRBJ1-2 and V is TRBV4-1, with 7 bases that match TRBD1. The CDR3 runs 13 residues. Germline CDR1 MGHRA, CDR2 YSYEKL. V lost 2 bases, J lost 7 bases, and 4 bases stayed unmatched. Here the CDR3 DNA reads TGCGCCAGCAGCCAACTCTGGACAGGTGGCTACACCTTC. This codes for CASSQLWTGGYTF.

The chain has TRBV7-8 and TRBJ1-1, with no clear D. The CDR3 has 14 residues. Germline values: CDR1 SGHVS, CDR2 FQNEAQ. Trimming cost V 5 bases and J 4 bases, with 14 bases left between them. CDR3 sequence reads: CASSRGGPSTEAFF. The CDR3 DNA reads TGTGCCAGCAGCCGAGGCGGTCCGAGCACTGAAGCTTTCTTT.

The chain uses TRBV6-5 and TRBJ1-2, with 8 bases aligning to TRBD1. CDR3 size: 14 residues. The V gene end was trimmed by 5 bases and the J gene end by 4 bases; junction bases not matched to a gene: 6. Germline V gene sequence: CDR1 MNHEY, CDR2 SVGAGI. CDR3 residues: CASSRQGLLYGYTF. The CDR3 nucleotides are TGTGCCAGCAGTAGACAGGGGCTGCTCTATGGCTACACCTTC.

In DNA form, the CDR3 reads TGTGCCAGCAGCTTACAGGGCACCTACGAGCAGTACTTC. Protein product: CASSLQGTYEQYF. The rearrangement joins TRBV5-6 to TRBJ2-7; tentatively, D is TRBD1 (6 bases). The CDR3 has 13 amino acids. V gave up 2 bases and J gave up 2 bases, with 8 bases separating them. In germline, CDR1 is SGHDT, CDR2 YYEEEE.

This chain connects TRBV12-5 to TRBJ1-1; 9 positions match TRBD1. The CDR3 extends over 17 amino acids. J was trimmed by 1 base and V by 0 bases; bases with no gene match: 6. The V gene's germline CDR1 is LGHNT and CDR2 FRNRAP. CDR3 nucleotides: TGTGCTAGTGGTTTGGTAGGGGACAGGGAGGGGAACACTGAAGCTTTCTTT. As protein: CASGLVGDREGNTEAFF.

This clone has just one count. V gene TRBV19 combines with J gene TRBJ1-5; 7 positions match TRBD1. The CDR3 loop spans 14 amino acids. Germline-derived CDR1 and CDR2 are LNHDA and SQIVND (reference sequence). Trimming removed 5 bases from V and 3 bases from J; junction bases left unmatched: 4. DNA of the CDR3: TGTGCCAGTAGTTACAGGGGAAACAATCAGCCCCAGCATTTT. This translates into CASSYRGNNQPQHF.